This TCR beta chain was identified in a study of blood T cell repertoires in COVID-19 (dated by TCRdb to the early 2020s). Turning to the overall study: The collaborator samples originated in the United States, Italy and Spain and spanned the acute and convalescent phases of COVID-19. A freely available public database, intended as a resource for researchers studying the immune response to SARS-CoV-2, is where the repertoires were released. The samples were drawn from two sources: the first 160 participants of the ongoing ImmuneRACE study, and 1,200 or so subjects contributed by 6 global collaborators. Nearly every sample came with metadata listing a de-identified subject ID, COVID-19 status, age in years and sex. Deeply sampled blood TCRbeta repertoires from subjects exposed to, actively infected with, or recovered from COVID-19 were included in the dataset. Where available, HLA class I and class II types were taken from metadata supplied by the sample provider and were not determined by assay-based typing. The prospective study material was composed of cDNA or gDNA derived from T cells, B-cell-depleted T cells, or PBMCs.

TCRbeta CDR3 regions were amplified from genomic DNA using the immunoSEQ Assay, a bias-controlled multiplex PCR. As for how the authors treated the data: Nucleated cell counts per sample were estimated from amplification of reference gene primers within the assay. Sequence reads were collapsed and filtered to measure the absolute abundance of every unique TCRbeta CDR3 rearrangement. For each sample, productive Simpson clonality was calculated by taking the square root of Simpson's diversity index across productive rearrangements. This is the immuneACCESS table as TCRdb keeps it, with only in-frame sequences that have V and J called. A part of the clones is gone; compared with another copy, unresolved V genes explain less than half, and the rest is unexplained. That table furnishes V, J and clone size, whereas the DNA furnished D and trimming. The sample yields some 140,000 clones; approximately 80% were counted once. The ten top clones hold 9.5% to 13% of the sample.

Remarks on this clone: Its target antigen remains unknown. Base quality data are lacking; no much larger clone is found one base away.

Results and caveats for the whole study, not just this receptor: The amount of clinical and demographic metadata varied by source and participant and was provided uncurated.

One collaborating source in Seattle enrolled patients during active infection and followed them longitudinally through the course of disease. Collaborating institutions collected whole blood in K2EDTA tubes following their own protocols. For TCRbeta analysis, collaborators shipped samples in one of three forms: frozen whole blood, isolated PBMCs, or DNA extracted from either of those sample types. CDR3 length: 13 amino acids, cysteine to phenylalanine. The sequence is cut down to CDR3 DNA, 39 bases in frame from base 1. As encoded in the germline V gene, CDR1 is SNHLY while CDR2 is FYNNEI. Trimming removed 7 bases from V and 8 bases from J; the gene matches leave 9 bases unexplained.

Sequenced: peripheral blood. Recombination linked TRBV2 to TRBJ1-2; the central 8 bases match TRBD1. This TCR came from a woman aged 55 to 70 with COVID-19, enrolled during active disease. The CDR3 protein sequence reads: CASTSGQVLGYTF. The bases read TGTGCCAGCACCTCGGGACAGGTTCTCGGCTACACCTTC.